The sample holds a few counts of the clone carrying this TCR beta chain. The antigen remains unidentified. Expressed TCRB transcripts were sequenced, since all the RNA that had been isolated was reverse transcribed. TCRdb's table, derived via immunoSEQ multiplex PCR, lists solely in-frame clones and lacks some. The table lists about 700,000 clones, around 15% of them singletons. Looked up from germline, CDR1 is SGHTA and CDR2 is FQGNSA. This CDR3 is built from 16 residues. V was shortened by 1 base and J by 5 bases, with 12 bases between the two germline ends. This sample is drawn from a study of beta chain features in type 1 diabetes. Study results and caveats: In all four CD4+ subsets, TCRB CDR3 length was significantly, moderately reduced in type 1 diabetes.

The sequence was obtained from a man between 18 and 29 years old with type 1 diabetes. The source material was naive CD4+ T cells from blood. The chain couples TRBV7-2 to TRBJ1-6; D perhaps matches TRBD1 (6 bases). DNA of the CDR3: TGTGCCAGCAGCTTAGAATCGCAGGGGAATAATTCACCCCTCCACTTT. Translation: CASSLESQGNNSPLHF.